The clone carrying this T cell receptor (beta chain) was observed a handful of times. Assay used: immunoSEQ multiplex PCR; TCRdb lists only in-frame clones, some missing. The sample yields 49,000 or so clones, roughly four fifths seen once. This sample stems from a study of blood T cell repertoires in COVID-19. About the study: Nucleic acid was either cDNA or gDNA, and it came from T cells, B-cell-depleted T cells, or PBMCs.

V shed 0 bases, J shed 4 bases, and the junction held 3 bases outside the gene matches. CDR1 and CDR2 (germline): LGHDT, YNNKEL (reference sequence). CDR3 length equals 15 residues. The chain joins TRBV3-1 (or the pseudogene TRBV3-2) to TRBJ1-2; 9 bases match TRBD1. This sequence originates from a man in his fifties or sixties with active COVID-19. Sequences were obtained from peripheral blood. The CDR3 nucleotides are TGTGCCAGCAGCCAAGATTGGGACAGGGCCTATGGCTACACCTTC. Its protein is CASSQDWDRAYGYTF.